This T cell receptor beta chain derives from a study of breast tumors, draining lymph nodes, adjacent tissues. Notes on the study in general: Compared with lymph nodes, tumors were less diverse; compared with nontumor tissue, more.

The CDR3 has 18 amino acids. Losses at the gene ends were 4 bases for V and 0 bases for J; bases not matched to a gene: 10. The germline CDR1 and CDR2 sequences are SGHVS and FNYEAQ. Many counts were recorded for this clonotype. What it recognizes is unknown. The lymph nodes were axillary draining lymph nodes from breast cancer patients. TCRdb fed the multiplex PCR reads into MiXCR, producing one record per CDR3 protein. The repertoire holds about 200,000 distinct CDR3 sequences, less than 45% seen once, with under 4.5% in the top ten. The chain recombines TRBV7-6 with TRBJ2-5; TRBD2 matches 11 bases. The sequenced material came from axillary lymph node tissue. This receptor was identified in a female donor with breast cancer. Some clones in this sample may be carry-over from other donors' samples. Written as DNA, the CDR3 is TGTGCCAGCAGCTCCAACCCTCCTAGCGGGGGGTACCAAGAGACCCAGTACTTC. This encodes CASSSNPPSGGYQETQYF.